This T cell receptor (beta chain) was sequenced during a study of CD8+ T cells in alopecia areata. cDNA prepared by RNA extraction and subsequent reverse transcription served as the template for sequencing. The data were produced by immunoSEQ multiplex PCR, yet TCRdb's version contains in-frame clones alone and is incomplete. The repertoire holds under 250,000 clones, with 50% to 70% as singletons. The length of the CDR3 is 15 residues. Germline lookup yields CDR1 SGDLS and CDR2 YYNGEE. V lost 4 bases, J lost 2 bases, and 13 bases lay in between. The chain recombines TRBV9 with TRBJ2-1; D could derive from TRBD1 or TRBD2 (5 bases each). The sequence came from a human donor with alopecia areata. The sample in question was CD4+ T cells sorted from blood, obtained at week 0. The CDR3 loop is CASSPSGRTYNEQFF. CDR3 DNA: TGTGCCAGCAGCCCATCGGGACGTACCTACAATGAGCAGTTCTTC.